These T cell receptor beta chains were read from a single sample in a study of blood T cell repertoires in COVID-19. Clones were sequenced by immunoSEQ multiplex PCR, and TCRdb holds only the in-frame ones, with some missing. The table includes 94,000 or so clones, roughly 82% detected once. The specimen was peripheral blood. These receptors all stem from a man in his fifties or sixties with acute or convalescent COVID-19. The CDR3 runs from the conserved cysteine through the conserved F or W. D genes are given only for firm matches. Expanded clones are given a class, and other clones once, few, many or no size at all.

j_gene | d_gene | v_gene | abundance | CDR3nt | CDR3aa
TRBJ1-6 | TRBD1 | TRBV10-3 | . | TGTGCCATCAGTGAGTCCAGGGGACAGGGCATTTCACCCCTCCACTTT | CAISESRGQGISPLHF
TRBJ2-2 | . | TRBV10-3 | . | TGTGCCATCAGCCCTGGGGCCGGGCGCACCGGGGAGCTGTTTTTT | CAISPGAGRTGELFF
TRBJ2-1 | TRBD2 | TRBV9 | few | TGTGCCAGCAGCCCAGGGAGGCGAGGACGGAGCGGGGGGCCCAATGAGCAGTTCTTC | CASSPGRRGRSGGPNEQFF
TRBJ1-6 | TRBD1 | TRBV6-6 | . | TGTGCCACCTCCCGGGACAGGGATAATTCACCCCTCCACTTT | CATSRDRDNSPLHF
TRBJ2-3 | . | TRBV10-3 | once | TGTGCCATCAGGACGGACAGTACAGATACGCAGTATTTT | CAIRTDSTDTQYF
TRBJ2-4 | . | TRBV6-5 | once | TGTGCCAGCAGTTACTCGGTCAGAGGGGCCAAAAACATTCAGTACTTC | CASSYSVRGAKNIQYF
TRBJ2-3 | TRBD2 | TRBV28 | once | TGTGCCAGCAGTTTTAGCGGGGCGAACACAGATACGCAGTATTTT | CASSFSGANTDTQYF
TRBJ1-3 | . | TRBV6-5 | . | TGTGCCAGCAGTTACCCCGGAAAGGAGAGAAACACCATATATTTT | CASSYPGKERNTIYF
TRBJ2-5 | . | TRBV25-1 | . | TGTGCCAGCAGTGTCAGGGGAGAGACCCAGTACTTC | CASSVRGETQYF
TRBJ1-1 | . | TRBV5-6 | few | TGTGCCAGCAGCTTGGTTGGAGCAATGAACACTGAAGCTTTCTTT | CASSLVGAMNTEAFF
TRBJ2-1 | . | TRBV5-1 | few | TGCGCCAGCAGCTTGGACCCCACAGCTTACAATGAGCAGTTCTTC | CASSLDPTAYNEQFF
TRBJ2-1 | TRBD2 | TRBV28 | . | TGTGCCAGCAGTCCAACGGGACTAGGAAACAATGAGCAGTTCTTC | CASSPTGLGNNEQFF
TRBJ1-1 | TRBD1 | TRBV5-4 | . | TGTGCCAGCAGCTTCCCGCACGTTGACAGGGGGCATACTGAAGCTTTCTTT | CASSFPHVDRGHTEAFF
TRBJ1-5 | . | TRBV21-1 | . | TGTGCCAGCTTACACCCAGGGGGTATGGAGCCCCAGCATTTT | CASLHPGGMEPQHF
TRBJ1-1 | . | TRBV19 | . | TGTGCCAGTAGTCCCGGACTTAACACTGAAGCTTTCTTT | CASSPGLNTEAFF
TRBJ2-5 | . | TRBV24-1 | . | TGTGCCACCAGTGAGGGGGCGACACAGACCCAGTACTTC | CATSEGATQTQYF
TRBJ2-1 | . | TRBV7-9 | . | TGCTCAGCGGTAAGCTCCTACAATGAGCAGTTCTTC | CSAVSSYNEQFF
TRBJ1-5 | . | TRBV18 | few | TGTGCCAGCTCACCTTCGGGGGTCAATCAGCCCCAGCATTTT | CASSPSGVNQPQHF
TRBJ1-2 | . | TRBV5-1 | . | TGCGCCAGCAGCTTCGGATTCAGGGGTGACTATGGCTACACCTTC | CASSFGFRGDYGYTF
TRBJ1-1 | . | TRBV21-1 | . | TGTGCCAGCAGCACGTTGGACAGGGGATCGGGCACTGAAGCTTTCTTT | CASSTLDRGSGTEAFF
TRBJ2-7 | TRBD2 | TRBV5-5 | . | TGTGCCAGCAGCTTGCCAAGCGGGGGGGTTCGAGACGAGCAGTACTTC | CASSLPSGGVRDEQYF
TRBJ1-5 | . | TRBV12-3/TRBV12-4 | . | TGTGCCAGCAGCTTAGACACGCAGCCCCAGCATTTT | CASSLDTQPQHF
TRBJ2-2 | . | TRBV5-1 | . | TGCGCCAGCAGTCGCTTGGGGAGCGAGAACACCGGGGAGCTGTTTTTT | CASSRLGSENTGELFF
TRBJ2-2 | . | TRBV7-3 | . | TGTGCCAGCAGCTTACTACCTAGCTCCCTGAACACCGGGGAGCTGTTTTTT | CASSLLPSSLNTGELFF
TRBJ2-5 | TRBD2 | TRBV5-4 | . | TGTGCCAGCAGCCAGGGACTAGCGAAACAAGAGACCCAGTACTTC | CASSQGLAKQETQYF
TRBJ2-6 | TRBD1 | TRBV5-1 | . | TGCGCCAGCAGCTTGGGACAGGGACGAGGGGCCAACGTCCTGACTTTC | CASSLGQGRGANVLTF
TRBJ1-4 | TRBD1 | TRBV28 | . | TGTGCCAGCAGCGCAGGTGTGAGGGGGCAGGGTTTAGAAAAACTGTTTTTT | CASSAGVRGQGLEKLFF
TRBJ1-4 | TRBD1 | TRBV2 | . | TGTGCCAGCAGGGGGACAGGGGCAACTAATGAAAAACTGTTTTTT | CASRGTGATNEKLFF
TRBJ2-5 | . | TRBV21-1 | . | TGTGCCAGCGGCGGACTAGCGGAGCGAGAGACCCAGTACTTC | CASGGLAERETQYF
TRBJ2-1 | TRBD2 | TRBV9 | . | TGTGCCAGCAGCGGGCCGGGACTAGTCTCCTACAATGAGCAGTTCTTC | CASSGPGLVSYNEQFF
TRBJ2-1 | TRBD2 | TRBV27 | few | TGTGCCAGCTACAAAGGACTAGCGGGGGCTCACAATGAGCAGTTCTTC | CASYKGLAGAHNEQFF
TRBJ1-2 | . | TRBV11-2 | once | TGTGCCAGCAGCTTAGGCGGGCGGAACTATGGCTACACCTTC | CASSLGGRNYGYTF
TRBJ2-1 | TRBD2 | TRBV5-1 | . | TGCGCCAGCAGCCTCAAAGTGGGGCCCGGGGGGGCGAACAATGAGCAGTTCTTC | CASSLKVGPGGANNEQFF
TRBJ1-4 | . | TRBV29-1 | . | TGCAGCGTTGGCGGGGGTCCTAATGAAAAACTGTTTTTT | CSVGGGPNEKLFF
TRBJ2-3 | . | TRBV28 | . | TGTGCCAGCAGTTACGGGGATAGCACAGATACGCAGTATTTT | CASSYGDSTDTQYF
TRBJ1-3 | . | TRBV7-8 | . | TGTGCCAGCAGCGACACCCCTGGAAACACCATATATTTT | CASSDTPGNTIYF
TRBJ1-4 | TRBD1 | TRBV18 | . | TGTGCCAGCTCACCACGGCAGGGGGCCACTAATGAAAAACTGTTTTTT | CASSPRQGATNEKLFF
TRBJ2-6 | . | TRBV6-2/TRBV6-3 | . | TGTGCCAGCAGTCTCCCCGAGAGGGCCGGGGCCAACGTCCTGACTTTC | CASSLPERAGANVLTF
TRBJ2-1 | TRBD2 | TRBV9 | . | TGTGCCAGCAGCGTAGGCGGGGGGCCCTACAATGAGCAGTTCTTC | CASSVGGGPYNEQFF
TRBJ2-1 | TRBD2 | TRBV5-1 | . | TGCGCCAGCAGCTTACCGGTGACTAGCGGGGGGGCCTCTGAGCAGTTCTTC | CASSLPVTSGGASEQFF
TRBJ2-1 | TRBD2 | TRBV7-2 | . | TGTGCCAGCAACCCTCAGCGGGGGAGCTACAATGAGCAGTTCTTC | CASNPQRGSYNEQFF
TRBJ2-1 | . | TRBV6-5 | . | TGTGCCAGCAGTTACTCAACCAGGGGCGATGAGCAGTTCTTC | CASSYSTRGDEQFF
TRBJ1-6 | . | TRBV2 | . | TGTGCCAGCAGTGAACGAGGGTCGGGGTCACCCCTCCACTTT | CASSERGSGSPLHF
TRBJ2-3 | TRBD1 | TRBV18 | once | TGTGCCAGCTCAACAACGACAGGGAGCACAGATACGCAGTATTTT | CASSTTTGSTDTQYF
TRBJ1-5 | . | TRBV3-1/TRBV3-2 | . | TGTGCCAGCAGCCAAGGAGGACAGAATAATCAGCCCCAGCATTTT | CASSQGGQNNQPQHF
TRBJ1-1 | . | TRBV19 | few | TGTGCCTCACGGTACTACACTGAAGCTTTCTTT | CASRYYTEAFF
TRBJ2-1 | TRBD2 | TRBV10-3 | few | TGTGCCATCAGTGAGTCCCCGACTAGCGGGGGGACGGGTGAGCAGTTCTTC | CAISESPTSGGTGEQFF
TRBJ2-7 | TRBD1 | TRBV6-5 | few | TGTGCATCCGGCAGGGGGCCGTTTGTGGGCGAGCAGTACTTC | CASGRGPFVGEQYF
TRBJ1-2 | . | TRBV2 | . | TGTGCCAGCAGTTACCGGGACACCTATGGCTACACCTTC | CASSYRDTYGYTF
TRBJ1-1 | . | TRBV28 | once | TGTGCCAGCCAAGGCAACACAGCGAACACTGAAGCTTTCTTT | CASQGNTANTEAFF
TRBJ2-5 | . | TRBV20-1 | . | TGCAGTGCGACGCAGGGTGAGACCCAGTACTTC | CSATQGETQYF
TRBJ1-1 | TRBD1 | TRBV6-5 | . | TGTGCCAGCAGTCAGACAGGGGGCCGGACTGAAGCTTTCTTT | CASSQTGGRTEAFF
TRBJ1-1 | . | TRBV14 | . | TGTGCCAGCAGCCTCCTCGGGGGGAACACTGAAGCTTTCTTT | CASSLLGGNTEAFF
TRBJ2-1 | TRBD1 | TRBV4-3 | . | TGCGCCAGCAGCCAAGAGAGGGGGGACAGGGCCTACAATGAGCAGTTCTTC | CASSQERGDRAYNEQFF
TRBJ1-1 | . | TRBV7-8 | . | TGTGCCAGCAGCTTATCCATTAGGGCGGGCACTGAAGCTTTCTTT | CASSLSIRAGTEAFF
TRBJ2-7 | TRBD1 | TRBV19 | few | TGTGCCAGTAGCCGGGACAGCTATACCTACGAGCAGTACTTC | CASSRDSYTYEQYF
TRBJ1-1 | . | TRBV5-1 | . | TGCGCCAGCAGCTTACTGGACCCGGGGACTGAAGCTTTCTTT | CASSLLDPGTEAFF
TRBJ1-1 | . | TRBV6-2/TRBV6-3 | . | TGTGCCAGCAGTTTTAACAGGGTTTCGAACACTGAAGCTTTCTTT | CASSFNRVSNTEAFF